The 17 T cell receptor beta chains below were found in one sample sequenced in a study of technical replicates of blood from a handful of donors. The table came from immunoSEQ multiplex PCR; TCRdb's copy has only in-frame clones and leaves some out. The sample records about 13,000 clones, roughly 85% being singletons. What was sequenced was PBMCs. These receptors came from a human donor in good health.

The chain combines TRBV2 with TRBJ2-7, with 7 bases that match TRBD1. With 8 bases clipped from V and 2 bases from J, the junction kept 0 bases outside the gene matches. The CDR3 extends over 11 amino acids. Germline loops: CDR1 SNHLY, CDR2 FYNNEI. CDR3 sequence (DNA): TGTGCCAGCCAGGGGGCCTACGAGCAGTACTTC. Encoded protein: CASQGAYEQYF.

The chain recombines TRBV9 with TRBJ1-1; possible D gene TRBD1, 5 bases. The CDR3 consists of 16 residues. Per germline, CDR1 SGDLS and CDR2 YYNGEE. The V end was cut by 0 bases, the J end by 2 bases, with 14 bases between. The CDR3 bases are TGTGCCAGCAGCGTAGGGCTGGACACCAAAAACACTGAAGCTTTCTTT. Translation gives CASSVGLDTKNTEAFF.

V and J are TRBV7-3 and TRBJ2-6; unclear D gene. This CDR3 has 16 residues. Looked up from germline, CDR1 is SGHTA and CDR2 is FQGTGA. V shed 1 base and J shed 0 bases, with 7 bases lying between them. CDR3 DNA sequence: TGTGCCAGCAGCTTAATCCACAGCTCTGGGGCCAACGTCCTGACTTTC. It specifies CASSLIHSSGANVLTF. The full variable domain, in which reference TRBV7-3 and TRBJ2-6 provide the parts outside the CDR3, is GAGVSQTPSNKVTEKGKYVELRCDPISGHTALYWYRQSLGQGPEFLIYFQGTGAADDSGLPNDRFFAVRPEGSVSTLKIQRTERGDSAVYLCASSLIHSSGANVLTFGAGSRLTVL.

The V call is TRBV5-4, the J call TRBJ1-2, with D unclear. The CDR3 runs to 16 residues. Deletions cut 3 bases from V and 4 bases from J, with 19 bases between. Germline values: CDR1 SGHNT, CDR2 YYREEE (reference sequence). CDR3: CASSSAPGGPGYGYTF. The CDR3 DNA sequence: TGTGCCAGCAGCTCAGCCCCCGGTGGTCCAGGCTATGGCTACACCTTC.

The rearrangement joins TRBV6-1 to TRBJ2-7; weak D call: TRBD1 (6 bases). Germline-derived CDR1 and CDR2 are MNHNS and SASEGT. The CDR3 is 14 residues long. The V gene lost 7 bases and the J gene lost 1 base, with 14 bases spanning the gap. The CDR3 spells CASKIRTESYEQYF. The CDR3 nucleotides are TGTGCCAGCAAGATACGGACAGAATCCTACGAGCAGTACTTC.

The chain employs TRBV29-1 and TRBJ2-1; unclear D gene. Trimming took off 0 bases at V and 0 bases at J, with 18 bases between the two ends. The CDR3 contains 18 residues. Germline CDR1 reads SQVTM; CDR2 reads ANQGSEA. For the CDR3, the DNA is TGCAGCGTTGAAGATCTCTGGCCTTTCCGAAGCTCCTACAATGAGCAGTTCTTC. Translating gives CSVEDLWPFRSSYNEQFF.

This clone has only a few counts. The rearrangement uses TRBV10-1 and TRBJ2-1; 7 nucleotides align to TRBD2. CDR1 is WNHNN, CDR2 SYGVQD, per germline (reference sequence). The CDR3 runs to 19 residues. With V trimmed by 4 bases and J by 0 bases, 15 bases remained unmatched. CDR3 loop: CASSGSSGFLGPSYNEQFF. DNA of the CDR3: TGCGCCAGCAGTGGTTCTAGCGGATTCCTTGGGCCCTCCTACAATGAGCAGTTCTTC.

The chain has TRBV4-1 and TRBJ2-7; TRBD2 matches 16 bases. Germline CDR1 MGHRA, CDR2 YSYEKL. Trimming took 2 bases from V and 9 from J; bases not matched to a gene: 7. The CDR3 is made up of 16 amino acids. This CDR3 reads CASSQLGLAGGPSQYF. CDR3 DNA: TGCGCCAGCAGCCAATTGGGACTAGCGGGAGGGCCGTCGCAGTACTTC.

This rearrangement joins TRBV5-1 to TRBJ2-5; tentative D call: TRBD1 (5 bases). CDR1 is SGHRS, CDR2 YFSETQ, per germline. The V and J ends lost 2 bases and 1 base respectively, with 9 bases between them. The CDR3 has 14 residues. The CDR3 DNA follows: TGCGCCAGCAGCTTTGGGGCAGGCCAAGAGACCCAGTACTTC. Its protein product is CASSFGAGQETQYF.

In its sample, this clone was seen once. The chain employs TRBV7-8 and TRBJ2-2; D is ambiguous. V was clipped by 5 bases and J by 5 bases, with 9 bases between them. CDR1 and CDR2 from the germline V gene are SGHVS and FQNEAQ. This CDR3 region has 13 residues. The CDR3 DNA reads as TGTGCCAGCAGCCTGAGTAGAACCGGGGAGCTGTTTTTT. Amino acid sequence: CASSLSRTGELFF.

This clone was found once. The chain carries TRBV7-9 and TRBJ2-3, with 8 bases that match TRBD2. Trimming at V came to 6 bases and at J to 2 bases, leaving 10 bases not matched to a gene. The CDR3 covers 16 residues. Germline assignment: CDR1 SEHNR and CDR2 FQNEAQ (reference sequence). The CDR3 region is CASRRGAGASTDTQYF. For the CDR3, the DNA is TGTGCCAGCAGGCGGGGGGCGGGAGCGTCCACAGATACGCAGTATTTT.

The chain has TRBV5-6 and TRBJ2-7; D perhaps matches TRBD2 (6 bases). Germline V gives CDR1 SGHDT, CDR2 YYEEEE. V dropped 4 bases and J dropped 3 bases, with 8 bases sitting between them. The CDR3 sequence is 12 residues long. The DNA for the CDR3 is TGTGCCAGCAGCCAGGACTACTACGAGCAGTACTTC. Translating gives CASSQDYYEQYF.

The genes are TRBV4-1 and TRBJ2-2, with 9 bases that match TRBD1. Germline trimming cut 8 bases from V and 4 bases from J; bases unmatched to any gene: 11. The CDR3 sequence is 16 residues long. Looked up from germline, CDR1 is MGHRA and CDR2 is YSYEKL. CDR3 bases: TGCGCCAGCGAACAGGGGGCAACGGGGGGCACCGGGGAGCTGTTTTTT. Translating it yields CASEQGATGGTGELFF.

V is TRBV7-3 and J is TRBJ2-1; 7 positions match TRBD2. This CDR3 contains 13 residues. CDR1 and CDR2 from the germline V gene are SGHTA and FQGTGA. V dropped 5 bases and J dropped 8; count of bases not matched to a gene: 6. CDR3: CASSERDWDEQFF. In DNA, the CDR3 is TGTGCCAGCAGCGAGCGGGATTGGGATGAGCAGTTCTTC.

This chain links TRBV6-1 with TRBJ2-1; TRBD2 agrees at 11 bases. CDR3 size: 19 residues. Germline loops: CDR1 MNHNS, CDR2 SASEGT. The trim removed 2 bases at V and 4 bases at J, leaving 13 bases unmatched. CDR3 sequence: CASSESFGLTSGEYNEQFF. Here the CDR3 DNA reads TGTGCCAGCAGTGAAAGCTTTGGACTGACTAGCGGGGAGTACAATGAGCAGTTCTTC.

CDR3 protein: CSVVGLRERVETQYF. The CDR3 DNA reads as TGCAGCGTTGTCGGGTTGAGGGAACGGGTTGAGACCCAGTACTTC. The chain employs TRBV29-1 and TRBJ2-5, with D possibly matching TRBD2 (5 bases). V was cut by 4 bases and J by 5 bases, with 20 bases left in between. Germline V gene sequence: CDR1 SQVTM, CDR2 ANQGSEA. The CDR3 has 15 amino acids.

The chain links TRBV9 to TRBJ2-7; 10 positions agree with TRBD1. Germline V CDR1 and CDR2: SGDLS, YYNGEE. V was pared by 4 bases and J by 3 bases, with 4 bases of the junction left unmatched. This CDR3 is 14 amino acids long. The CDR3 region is CASSSRDRGYEQYF. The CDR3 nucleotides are TGTGCCAGCAGCTCACGGGACAGGGGCTACGAGCAGTACTTC. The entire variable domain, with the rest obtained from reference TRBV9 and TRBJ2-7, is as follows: DSGVTQTPKHLITATGQRVTLRCSPRSGDLSVYWYQQSLDQGLQFLIQYYNGEERAKGNILERFSAQQFPDLHSELNLSSLELGDSALYFCASSSRDRGYEQYFGPGTRLTVT.